These 6 T cell receptor beta chains originate from one sample sequenced in a study of beta chain features in type 1 diabetes. As every portion of the isolated RNA was reverse transcribed, the sequencing read expressed TCRB transcripts. The repertoire was sequenced with immunoSEQ multiplex PCR; TCRdb's copy has only in-frame clones and lacks some. The sample holds some 150,000 clones; about 51% are singletons and the top ten take roughly 0.42%. Sequenced input: Tregs from blood. The origin of the receptors is a man aged 18-30 years in good health.

The chain links TRBV11-1 to TRBJ1-2, with 7 positions matching TRBD1. J was trimmed by 2 bases and V by 6 bases; bases with no gene match: 3. This CDR3 has 13 amino acids. Germline CDR1 reads SGHAT; CDR2 reads FQDESV (reference sequence). CDR3 DNA: TGTGCCAGCAGTAGGGACAGCAACTATGGCTACACCTTC. It is translated as CASSRDSNYGYTF.

This clone was counted a single time. The rearrangement links TRBV5-4 to TRBJ2-5, with TRBD2 matching over 7 bases. TRBJ2-7 matches the DNA end more closely, so the J call is doubtful. The CDR3 runs to 14 residues. The germline CDR1 and CDR2 sequences are SGHNT and YYREEE (reference sequence). The CDR3 sequence is CASSLPGGSLEQYF. DNA of the CDR3: TGTGCCAGCAGCTTACCGGGAGGATCTCTCGAGCAGTACTTC.

This clone has just one count. The rearrangement links TRBV7-3 to TRBJ2-2; D perhaps matches TRBD2 (5 bases). The germline V gene encodes CDR1 SGHTA and CDR2 FQGTGA. The CDR3 is made up of 13 amino acids. With 4 bases removed from V and 5 bases from J, the gap between germline ends came to 8 bases. The CDR3 loop reads CASSSSGTGELFF. In nucleotides, the CDR3 is TGTGCCAGCAGCTCTTCGGGGACCGGGGAGCTGTTTTTT. Using reference TRBV7-3 and TRBJ2-2 for the parts outside the CDR3, the full variable domain is GAGVSQTPSNKVTEKGKYVELRCDPISGHTALYWYRQSLGQGPEFLIYFQGTGAADDSGLPNDRFFAVRPEGSVSTLKIQRTERGDSAVYLCASSSSGTGELFFGEGSRLTVL.

This clone was seen more than once but under ten times. The chain has TRBV10-3 and TRBJ2-1; TRBD2 matches 8 bases. V was clipped by 7 bases and J by 0 bases; unmatched bases: 5. Germline loops: CDR1 ENHRY, CDR2 SYGVKD. CDR3 length: 15 amino acids. CDR3 sequence: CAIKREPHSYNEQFF. CDR3 bases: TGTGCCATCAAGCGGGAGCCTCACTCCTACAATGAGCAGTTCTTC.

The V and J genes are TRBV27 and TRBJ2-6; 7 nucleotides align to TRBD1. Germline V gives CDR1 MNHEY, CDR2 SMNVEV (reference sequence). The trim removed 6 bases at V and 3 bases at J, leaving 8 bases unmatched. The CDR3 covers 16 residues. The CDR3 DNA is TGTGCCAGCAGCCCACAGGGGATCTATGGGGCCAACGTCCTGACTTTC. It yields the protein CASSPQGIYGANVLTF.

V and J are TRBV6-5 and TRBJ2-3, with 9 positions matching TRBD1. After removal of 5 bases from V and 7 bases from J, the junction contained 10 bases not matched to a gene. This CDR3 contains 15 residues. CDR1 MNHEY and CDR2 SVGAGI come from the germline V gene. The CDR3 coding sequence is TGTGCCAGCAGTCAGTTGGGACAGGGACAAAATACGCAGTATTTT. Translating it yields CASSQLGQGQNTQYF.